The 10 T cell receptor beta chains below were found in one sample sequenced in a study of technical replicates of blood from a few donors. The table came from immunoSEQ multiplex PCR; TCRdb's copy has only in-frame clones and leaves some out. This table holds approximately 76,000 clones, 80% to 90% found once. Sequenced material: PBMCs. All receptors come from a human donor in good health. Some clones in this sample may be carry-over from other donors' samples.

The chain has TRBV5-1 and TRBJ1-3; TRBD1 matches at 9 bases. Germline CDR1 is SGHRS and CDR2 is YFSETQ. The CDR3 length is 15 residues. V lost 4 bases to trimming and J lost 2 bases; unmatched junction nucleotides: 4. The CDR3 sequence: CASSERQGAGNTIYF. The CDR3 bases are TGCGCCAGCAGCGAAAGACAGGGGGCTGGAAACACCATATATTTT.

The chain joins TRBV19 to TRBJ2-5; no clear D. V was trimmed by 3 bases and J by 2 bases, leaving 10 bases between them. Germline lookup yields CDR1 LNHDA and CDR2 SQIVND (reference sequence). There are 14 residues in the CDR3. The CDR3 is CASSIRGRQETQYF. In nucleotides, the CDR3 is TGTGCCAGTAGTATCCGAGGTCGTCAAGAGACCCAGTACTTC.

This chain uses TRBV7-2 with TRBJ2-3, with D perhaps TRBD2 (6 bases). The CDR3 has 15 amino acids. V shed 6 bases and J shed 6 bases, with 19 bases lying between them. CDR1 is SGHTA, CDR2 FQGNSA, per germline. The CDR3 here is CASRSQSGVFDTQYF. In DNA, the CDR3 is TGTGCCAGCAGATCACAATCGGGAGTTTTTGATACGCAGTATTTT.

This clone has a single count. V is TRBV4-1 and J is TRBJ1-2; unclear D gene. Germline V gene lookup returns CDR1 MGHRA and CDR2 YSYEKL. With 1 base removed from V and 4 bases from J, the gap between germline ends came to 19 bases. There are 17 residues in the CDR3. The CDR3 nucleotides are TGCGCCAGCAGCCAAGTGTTGCTGTGGCAGACATCCTATGGCTACACCTTC. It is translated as CASSQVLLWQTSYGYTF.

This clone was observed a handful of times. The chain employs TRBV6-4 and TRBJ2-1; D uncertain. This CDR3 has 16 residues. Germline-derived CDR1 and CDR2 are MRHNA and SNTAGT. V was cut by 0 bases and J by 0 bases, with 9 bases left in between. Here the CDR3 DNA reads TGTGCCAGCAGTGACTCCATATCTAGCTCCTACAATGAGCAGTTCTTC. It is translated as CASSDSISSSYNEQFF.

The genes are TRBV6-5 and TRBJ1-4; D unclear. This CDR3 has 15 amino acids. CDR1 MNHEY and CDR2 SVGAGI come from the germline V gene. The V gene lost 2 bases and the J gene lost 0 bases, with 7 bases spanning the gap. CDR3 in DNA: TGTGCCAGCAGTTACCCGTCTGCAACTAATGAAAAACTGTTTTTT. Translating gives CASSYPSATNEKLFF.

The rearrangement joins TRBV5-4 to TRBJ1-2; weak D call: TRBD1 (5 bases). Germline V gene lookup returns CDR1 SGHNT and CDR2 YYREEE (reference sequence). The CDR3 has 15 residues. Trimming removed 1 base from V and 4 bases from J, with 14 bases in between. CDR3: CASSLFLAGPYGYTF. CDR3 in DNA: TGTGCCAGCAGCTTGTTTCTGGCAGGGCCCTATGGCTACACCTTC.

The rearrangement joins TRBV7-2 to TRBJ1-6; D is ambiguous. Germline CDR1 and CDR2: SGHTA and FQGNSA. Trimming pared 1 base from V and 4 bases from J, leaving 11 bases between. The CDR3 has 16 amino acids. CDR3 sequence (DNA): TGTGCCAGCAGCTTAGTTTTTGGGCAATATAATTCACCCCTCCACTTT. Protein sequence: CASSLVFGQYNSPLHF.

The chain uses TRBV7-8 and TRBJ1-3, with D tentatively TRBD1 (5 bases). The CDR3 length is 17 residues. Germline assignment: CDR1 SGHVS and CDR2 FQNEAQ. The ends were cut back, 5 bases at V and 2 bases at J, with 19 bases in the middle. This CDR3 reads CASSPGGRRSAGNTIYF. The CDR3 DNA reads TGTGCCAGCAGCCCCGGGGGACGCCGGTCGGCTGGAAACACCATATATTTT.

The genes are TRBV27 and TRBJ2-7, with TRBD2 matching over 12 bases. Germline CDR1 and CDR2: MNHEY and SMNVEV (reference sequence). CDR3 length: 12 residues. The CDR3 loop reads CALAGGLYEQYF. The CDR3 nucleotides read TGTGCACTAGCGGGGGGTCTTTACGAGCAGTACTTC.